The rows below give T cell receptor beta chains drawn from one sample of a study of blood T cells in healthy people across ages. TCRdb re-derived calls from the 5' RACE reads in MiXCR, one entry per CDR3 protein. The repertoire holds roughly 2 million distinct CDR3 sequences, with about 49% as singletons. The sequenced sample consisted of blood. The source is a middle-aged woman in good health. Both conserved end residues are trimmed from each CDR3.

TRBV7-2	ASSLQLIGGLNTEAF
TRBV6-4	ASSRGSGGGTDTQY
TRBV10-3	AISDSQGAGEQY
TRBV5-1	ASSLAGTSDGTQY
TRBV29-1	SVEPGDKVAYT
TRBV29-1	SATREGSTDTQY
TRBV20-1	SASRRATSTDTQY
TRBV28	ASSRPRDSYEQY
TRBV7-9	ASRLRDTDYGYT
TRBV7-2	TSSSGQGAIPETQY
TRBV4-1	ASSPTGGFYEQY
TRBV20-1	SASVGASSYNEQF
TRBV10-3	AISGPAGGSYEQY
TRBV12-3/TRBV12-4	ASSPRAGGGVSDTQY
TRBV11-2	ASSPNWVGEQY
TRBV13	ASSSHRDRFADTQY
TRBV20-1	SAYKGGYT
TRBV10-3	ASASSYNEQY
TRBV21-1	ASTLRTGGALETQY
TRBV4-3	ASSQVLAGQVNSPLH
TRBV4-2	ASSQVSVTESASTDTQY
TRBV20-1	SARLIGASSYEQY
TRBV4-1	ASSHPPASGQETQY
TRBV7-4	ASSLRWESDRGFYEQY
TRBV20-1	SALRLAGAGDTQY
TRBV28	ASRGSSHEQY
TRBV2	ASSATRSDTQY
TRBV20-1	SARTSSLAGDYNEQF
TRBV7-2	ASSLPGTAGANVLT
TRBV5-1	ASSQGLAGSSGETQY
TRBV6-2/TRBV6-3	ASSYSGTHEQY
TRBV7-2	ASSTIAAGEGTQY
TRBV6-2/TRBV6-3	ASSEPRFYQY
TRBV29-1	SVEEETSASYERY
TRBV28	ASSIPQPSGTDTQY
TRBV7-2	ASSGRGPYEQY
TRBV28	ASNGGPSTDTQY
TRBV5-1	ASSPGQTNTEAF
TRBV6-2/TRBV6-3	ASSPPKLAKNIQY
TRBV7-9	ASSQPRTGGGSYNEQY
TRBV28	ASSQGRLTYEQY
TRBV28	ASSKLGWHEQF
TRBV28	ASSFGGTGRNEQF
TRBV24-1	ATSDFVRGTGKRAQY
TRBV21-1	ASSKEGKQLNTGELF
TRBV11-1	ASSLVALRYNEQF
TRBV10-3	AISDVGRGADTQY
TRBV29-1	SAGRPGQQETQY
TRBV27	ASSLGRAYNEQF
TRBV7-8	ASSQQYYGYT
TRBV29-1	SVGGLASYNEQF